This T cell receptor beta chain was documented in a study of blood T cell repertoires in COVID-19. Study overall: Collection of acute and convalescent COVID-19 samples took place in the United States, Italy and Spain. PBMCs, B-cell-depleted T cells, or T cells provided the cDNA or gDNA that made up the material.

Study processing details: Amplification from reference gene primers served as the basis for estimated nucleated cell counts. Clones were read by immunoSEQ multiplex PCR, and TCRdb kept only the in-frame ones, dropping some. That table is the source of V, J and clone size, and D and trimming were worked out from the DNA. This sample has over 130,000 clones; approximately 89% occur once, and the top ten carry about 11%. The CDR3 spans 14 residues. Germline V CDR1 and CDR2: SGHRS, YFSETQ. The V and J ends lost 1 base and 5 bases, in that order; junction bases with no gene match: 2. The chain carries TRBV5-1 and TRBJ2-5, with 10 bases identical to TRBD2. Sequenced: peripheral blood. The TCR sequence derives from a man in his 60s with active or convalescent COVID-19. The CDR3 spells CASSLSGGVETQYF. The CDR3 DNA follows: TGCGCCAGCAGCTTGAGCGGGGGGGTGGAGACCCAGTACTTC.